The 16 T cell receptor beta chains in this list originate from one sample, sequenced in a study of early stage breast cancer tumors. Profiled with immunoSEQ multiplex PCR; TCRdb holds only in-frame clones, not every one. This table has 25,000 to 35,000 clones, 75% to 85% appearing once. The sample was blood. The source is a person in their sixties or seventies with breast cancer.

V is TRBV9 and J is TRBJ1-3; D ambiguous. CDR3 length: 15 amino acids. The germline V and J ends were trimmed by 0 bases and 0 bases, with 7 bases remaining between them. The germline V gene has CDR1 SGDLS and CDR2 YYNGEE. In nucleotides, the CDR3 is TGTGCCAGCAGCGTAGGCCAGCGCTCTGGAAACACCATATATTTT. This translates into CASSVGQRSGNTIYF.

Here the CDR3 DNA reads TGTGCCAGCAGTTTATCAGGGGGGGTCAGTCAGCCCCAGCATTTT. Its translation: CASSLSGGVSQPQHF. This chain connects TRBV27 to TRBJ1-5; a weak D match, TRBD1 (6 bases). Per germline, CDR1 MNHEY and CDR2 SMNVEV (reference sequence). Trimming shortened V by 0 bases and J by 6 bases, and 12 bases separated the two germline ends. This CDR3 spans 15 amino acids.

This clone showed up just once. Sequence at one end of the junction differs from germline and may be a read error. The V and J genes are TRBV6-5 and TRBJ2-7; D is ambiguous. The CDR3 totals 13 residues. Germline lookup yields CDR1 MNHEY and CDR2 SVGAGI. The CDR3 spells CASSYLTVGALYF. The DNA of the CDR3 is TGTGCCAGCAGCTACTTGACGGTTGGAGCACTGTACTTC.

The V and J genes are TRBV18 and TRBJ2-5; 10 nucleotides line up with TRBD2. Trimming at V came to 3 bases and at J to 2 bases, leaving 0 bases not matched to a gene. Germline CDR1 KGHSH, CDR2 LQKENI. The CDR3 spans 14 residues. The CDR3 DNA sequence: TGTGCCAGCTCACCGACTAGCGGGCAAGAGACCCAGTACTTC. Protein sequence: CASSPTSGQETQYF.

The chain is built from TRBV28 and TRBJ2-7, with TRBD1 matching over 7 bases. The junction had 12 bases not matched to a gene; V was cut back by 7 bases and J by 6 bases. The CDR3 is made up of 14 amino acids. CDR1 is MDHEN, CDR2 SYDVKM, per germline. The CDR3 DNA follows: TGTGCCAGCACCGAGGGGACAGCTCTCTCCGAGCAGTACTTC. It translates to CASTEGTALSEQYF. Full variable domain (outside the CDR3, taken from reference TRBV28 and TRBJ2-7): DVKVTQSSRYLVKRTGEKVFLECVQDMDHENMFWYRQDPGLGLRLIYFSYDVKMKEKGDIPEGYSVSREKKERFSLILESASTNQTSMYLCASTEGTALSEQYFGPGTRLTVT.

This clone was detected only a few times. The rearrangement joins TRBV5-4 to TRBJ2-2; 8 nucleotides agree with TRBD1. The trim removed 0 bases at V and 6 bases at J, leaving 10 bases unmatched. This CDR3 is 17 amino acids long. Germline CDR1 reads SGHNT; CDR2 reads YYREEE (reference sequence). The CDR3 is CASSLGPSDRAAGELFF. The CDR3, as DNA: TGTGCCAGCAGCTTGGGGCCGTCGGACAGGGCGGCCGGGGAGCTGTTTTTT.

The rearrangement links TRBV11-2 to TRBJ2-7; no clear D gene. Germline CDR1 is SGHAT and CDR2 is FQNNGV. The V gene lost 0 bases and the J gene lost 4 bases, with 13 bases spanning the gap. This CDR3 comprises 15 residues. In DNA, the CDR3 is TGTGCCAGCAGCTTAGATAGGCAGGCTGTGTACGAGCAGTACTTC. This codes for CASSLDRQAVYEQYF.

The chain carries TRBV6-4 and TRBJ1-5; no clear D gene. Trimming left V 6 bases short and J 5 bases short, with 11 bases between. Germline values: CDR1 MRHNA, CDR2 SNTAGT. The CDR3 extends over 13 amino acids. CDR3 loop: CASSLERDQPQHF. The CDR3 nucleotides are TGTGCCAGCAGCCTAGAGAGAGATCAGCCCCAGCATTTT.

This sequence joins TRBV6-5 and TRBJ2-7; D is perhaps TRBD1 (6 bases). Trimming took 2 bases from V and 4 from J, leaving 12 bases between them. The CDR3 covers 14 residues. CDR1 and CDR2 (germline): MNHEY, SVGAGI. The CDR3 here is CASSYGRGMYEQYF. DNA for the CDR3: TGTGCCAGCAGTTACGGCAGGGGAATGTACGAGCAGTACTTC.

This clone was picked up a small number of times. This chain links TRBV20-1 with TRBJ1-1; tentatively, D is TRBD1 (6 bases). Germline assignment: CDR1 DFQATT and CDR2 SNEGSKA (reference sequence). This CDR3 contains 11 residues. Trimming left V 1 base short and J 10 bases short, with 10 bases between. The CDR3 reads CSARADSLAFF. CDR3 coding DNA: TGCAGTGCTAGAGCGGACAGTCTAGCTTTCTTT.

Only a few counts were recorded for this clone. V is TRBV6-5 and J is TRBJ1-2; 11 positions match TRBD1. Germline CDR1 and CDR2: MNHEY and SVGAGI. V was clipped by 8 bases and J by 4 bases; unmatched bases: 3. The CDR3 totals 13 residues. DNA for the CDR3: TGTGCCAGCTATGGGACAGGGGGCTATGGCTACACCTTC. Its protein product is CASYGTGGYGYTF.

The chain links TRBV9 to TRBJ2-1, with 7 bases lining up with TRBD2. Germline V lookup: CDR1 SGDLS, CDR2 YYNGEE. With V trimmed by 7 bases and J by 6 bases, 10 bases remained unmatched. The CDR3 runs 14 residues. The CDR3 spells CASGASGLSNEQFF. The CDR3, as DNA: TGTGCCAGCGGTGCTAGCGGTCTCAGCAATGAGCAGTTCTTC.

The chain carries TRBV7-2 and TRBJ1-1; a weak D match, TRBD1 (6 bases). V lost 4 bases, J lost 1 base, and 13 bases lay in between. Germline V CDR1 and CDR2: SGHTA, FQGNSA. The CDR3 extends over 15 amino acids. This CDR3 is CASSYALTGNTEAFF. DNA for the CDR3: TGTGCCAGCAGCTACGCCTTGACAGGGAACACTGAAGCTTTCTTT.

The chain combines TRBV27 with TRBJ2-5; tentative D call: TRBD1 (5 bases). Germline V gene data show CDR1 as MNHEY and CDR2 as SMNVEV (reference sequence). This CDR3 has 13 amino acids. V was trimmed by 3 bases and J by 5 bases, leaving 10 bases between them. The DNA of the CDR3 is TGTGCCAGCAGTTTTAGGGGTCGGGAGACCCAGTACTTC. This encodes CASSFRGRETQYF.

This clone was counted a few times. The rearrangement joins TRBV10-1 to TRBJ2-4; D is unresolved. V lost 5 bases and J lost 6, with 17 bases in between. Germline V lookup: CDR1 WNHNN, CDR2 SYGVQD (reference sequence). The CDR3 is made up of 15 amino acids. The CDR3 nucleotides read TGCGCCAGCAGTCCGAGCACTGCTGGCGGAAACATTCAGTACTTC. This translates into CASSPSTAGGNIQYF.

The CDR3 DNA reads as TGTGCCAGCTCACCAACCAGGGAGGTCTATGGCTACACCTTC. It translates to CASSPTREVYGYTF. The chain links TRBV18 to TRBJ1-2; D is perhaps TRBD1 (5 bases). CDR1 and CDR2 from the germline V gene are KGHSH and LQKENI. CDR3 length: 14 residues. V lost 2 bases, J lost 4 bases, and 11 bases lay in between.